This passage covers 17 T cell receptor beta chains from one sample sequenced in a study of T cells in Graves' hyperthyroidism and ophthalmopathy. Authors of the study amplified TCR beta CDR3 regions from RNA transcripts. The HTBI primer set served for first-round RT-PCR of the TCR CDR3. TCRdb independently ran MiXCR on the multiplex PCR reads; one entry per CDR3 protein. The sample lists hundreds of thousands of distinct CDR3 sequences; approximately 14% were seen once. Sequencing input: blood. The receptors derive from a woman aged 18-29 years with Graves' hyperthyroidism.

This clonotype was detected ten times or more. The chain couples TRBV20-1 to TRBJ1-1; the D is unclear. V was clipped by 1 base and J by 1 base, with 7 bases between them. This CDR3 comprises 13 residues. Per the germline V gene, CDR1 is DFQATT and CDR2 is SNEGSKA (reference sequence). CDR3: CSARGPENTEAFF. Here the CDR3 DNA reads TGCAGTGCTAGAGGGCCGGAGAACACTGAAGCTTTCTTT.

In its sample, this clonotype was seen many times. V and J are TRBV3-1 and TRBJ2-5, with TRBD1 as a possible D gene (5 bases). Per germline, CDR1 LGHDT and CDR2 YNNKEL (reference sequence). The CDR3 has 12 residues. V lost 0 bases and J 10 bases, leaving 9 bases between the germline ends. CDR3 sequence (DNA): TGTGCCAGCAGCCAAGATCCGCAGGGCCAGTACTTC. It codes for CASSQDPQGQYF.

This clonotype was counted at least ten times. The chain couples TRBV12-3 or TRBV12-4 to TRBJ2-3, with a possible D match to TRBD2 (6 bases). Trimming pared 6 bases from V and 2 bases from J, leaving 12 bases between. The CDR3 has 14 residues. CDR3 in DNA: TGTGCCAGCAGCCCGGGACTTTTCACAGATACGCAGTATTTT. Encoded protein: CASSPGLFTDTQYF.

This chain connects TRBV9 to TRBJ2-2, with no clear D. Per the germline V gene, CDR1 is SGDLS and CDR2 is YYNGEE. V was clipped by 0 bases and J by 4 bases, with 10 bases between them. CDR3 length: 15 amino acids. The CDR3: CASSVAVSPTGELFF. The DNA of the CDR3 is TGTGCCAGCAGCGTAGCGGTCAGCCCCACCGGGGAGCTGTTTTTT.

The V call is TRBV27, the J call TRBJ2-1, with 8 positions matching TRBD2. Germline CDR1 and CDR2: MNHEY and SMNVEV (reference sequence). The CDR3 sequence is 17 residues long. Trimming removed 3 bases from V and 2 bases from J; junction bases left unmatched: 9. CDR3 coding DNA: TGTGCCAGCAGTTTGCTGACTAGCGCCGAGGCCTACAATGAGCAGTTCTTC. This gives the protein CASSLLTSAEAYNEQFF.

This clonotype was counted many times. V gene TRBV2 combines with J gene TRBJ1-1, with TRBD1 matching 7 bases. V was pared by 7 bases and J by 2 bases, with 7 bases of the junction left unmatched. The CDR3 consists of 14 residues. Germline CDR1 is SNHLY and CDR2 is FYNNEI. CDR3 DNA sequence: TGTGCCAGCAAATACAGGGGCGTAAACACTGAAGCTTTCTTT. Protein product: CASKYRGVNTEAFF.

This clonotype showed up many times. The chain is built from TRBV28 and TRBJ1-5, with 7 bases identical to TRBD1. Germline V gene sequence: CDR1 MDHEN, CDR2 SYDVKM. J was trimmed by 7 bases and V by 6 bases; bases with no gene match: 6. The CDR3 spans 13 residues. Here the CDR3 reads CASRSGQYQPQHF. DNA for the CDR3: TGTGCCAGCAGATCGGGACAGTACCAGCCCCAGCATTTT.

A few counts support this clonotype. The rearrangement joins TRBV9 to TRBJ2-6, with a weak D call TRBD1 (5 bases). Germline V CDR1 and CDR2: SGDLS, YYNGEE. V lost 0 bases to trimming and J lost 1 base, with 11 bases between them. The CDR3 has 17 amino acids. The CDR3 DNA sequence: TGTGCCAGCAGCGTAGCAAAGTCAGGGTCTGGGGCCAACGTCCTGACTTTC. Encoded protein: CASSVAKSGSGANVLTF. The full variable domain, in which reference TRBV9 and TRBJ2-6 provide the parts outside the CDR3, is DSGVTQTPKHLITATGQRVTLRCSPRSGDLSVYWYQQSLDQGLQFLIQYYNGEERAKGNILERFSAQQFPDLHSELNLSSLELGDSALYFCASSVAKSGSGANVLTFGAGSRLTVL.

This clonotype occurred many times. V gene TRBV2 combines with J gene TRBJ2-1; the D gene is possibly TRBD2 (7 bases). This CDR3 is built from 14 residues. V was pared by 8 bases and J by 8 bases, with 19 bases between. Germline V CDR1 and CDR2: SNHLY, FYNNEI. The CDR3 sequence is CASAQRGGIDEQFF. The CDR3 region has the DNA TGTGCCAGCGCCCAGAGGGGGGGCATAGATGAGCAGTTCTTC.

This clonotype was seen at least ten times. This chain joins TRBV4-1 and TRBJ2-5; D remains ambiguous. The CDR3 spans 15 residues. Germline-derived CDR1 and CDR2 are MGHRA and YSYEKL. V was pared by 1 base and J by 2 bases, with 11 bases between. DNA for the CDR3: TGCGCCAGCAGCCAAGTAGGCAGCTTACAAGAGACCCAGTACTTC. Translating gives CASSQVGSLQETQYF.

The chain uses TRBV7-6 and TRBJ2-5; TRBD2 might be the D (5 bases). CDR1 SGHVS and CDR2 FNYEAQ come from the germline V gene. This CDR3 contains 15 residues. Trimming removed 4 bases at V and 1 base at J, with 13 bases between. The CDR3 DNA follows: TGTGCCAGCAGCTCGGAGCCCCGGGGCCAAGAGACCCAGTACTTC. Protein product: CASSSEPRGQETQYF.

The V and J genes are TRBV20-1 and TRBJ2-7; D is perhaps TRBD2 (5 bases). V shed 5 bases and J shed 1 base, with 15 bases lying between them. CDR1 DFQATT and CDR2 SNEGSKA come from the germline V gene (reference sequence). The CDR3 loop spans 14 amino acids. The CDR3 loop reads CSAVLAGGSYEQYF. The CDR3, as DNA: TGCAGTGCTGTCCTGGCGGGTGGTTCCTACGAGCAGTACTTC.

This clonotype was recorded many times. V usage is TRBV27 and J usage is TRBJ2-5; no clear D gene. The V and J ends lost 0 bases and 6 bases respectively, with 11 bases between them. Germline CDR1 MNHEY, CDR2 SMNVEV (reference sequence). The CDR3 length is 14 residues. CDR3 residues: CASSLSLRLKTQYF. The CDR3 coding sequence is TGTGCCAGCAGTTTATCGCTTCGATTGAAGACCCAGTACTTC.

This clonotype was counted ten times or more. V gene TRBV11-2 combines with J gene TRBJ2-7; tentatively, D is TRBD1 (5 bases). The CDR3 loop spans 12 amino acids. V was trimmed by 5 bases and J by 3 bases, leaving 8 bases between them. Germline values: CDR1 SGHAT, CDR2 FQNNGV. The CDR3 nucleotides read TGTGCCAGCAGCCAGGACAACTACGAGCAGTACTTC. Residues: CASSQDNYEQYF. Looking up the rest from reference TRBV11-2 and TRBJ2-7 gives the full variable domain: EAGVAQSPRYKIIEKRQSVAFWCNPISGHATLYWYQQILGQGPKLLIQFQNNGVVDDSQLPKDRFSAERLKGVDSTLKIQPAKLEDSAVYLCASSQDNYEQYFGPGTRLTVT.

The V call is TRBV20-1, the J call TRBJ1-6; no reliable D call. Germline CDR1 is DFQATT and CDR2 is SNEGSKA (reference sequence). The CDR3 has 15 residues. Trimming took off 1 base at V and 7 bases at J, with 14 bases between the two ends. Here the CDR3 reads CSARADGLLNSPLHF. CDR3 in DNA: TGCAGTGCTAGAGCGGATGGGTTACTCAATTCACCCCTCCACTTT.

This clonotype was counted at least ten times. The chain links TRBV24-1 to TRBJ2-1; 11 bases line up with TRBD2. Germline CDR1 is KGHDR and CDR2 is SFDVKD. The V segment lost 4 bases and the J segment 3 bases; nucleotides outside the gene matches: 10. The CDR3 consists of 18 residues. CDR3 region: CATSELPPGTSGYNEQFF. DNA of the CDR3: TGTGCCACCAGTGAGCTCCCACCCGGGACTAGCGGCTACAATGAGCAGTTCTTC.

This clonotype showed up many times. The chain carries TRBV20-1 and TRBJ1-5; possibly TRBD1 for D (5 bases). Germline V gene lookup returns CDR1 DFQATT and CDR2 SNEGSKA (reference sequence). Trimming stripped 4 bases from V and 2 bases from J, with 12 bases between. The CDR3 spans 14 residues. CDR3 amino acids: CSAKSGVGNQPQHF. CDR3 DNA sequence: TGCAGTGCTAAGTCGGGGGTAGGCAATCAGCCCCAGCATTTT.